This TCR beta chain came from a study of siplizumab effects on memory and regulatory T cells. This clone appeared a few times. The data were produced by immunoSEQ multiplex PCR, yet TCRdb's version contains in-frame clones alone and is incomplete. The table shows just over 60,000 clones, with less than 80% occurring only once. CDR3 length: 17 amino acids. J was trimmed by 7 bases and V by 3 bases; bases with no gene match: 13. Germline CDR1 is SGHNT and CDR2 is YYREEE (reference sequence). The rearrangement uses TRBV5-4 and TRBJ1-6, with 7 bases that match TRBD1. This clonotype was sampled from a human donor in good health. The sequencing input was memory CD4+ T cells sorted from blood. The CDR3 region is CASSSGRDRTFNSPLHF. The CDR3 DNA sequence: TGTGCCAGCAGCTCCGGTAGGGACAGAACCTTCAATTCACCCCTCCACTTT.